This T cell receptor beta chain was observed in a study of regulatory and conventional T cells in RAG deficiency. The data were produced by immunoSEQ multiplex PCR, yet TCRdb's version contains in-frame clones alone and is incomplete. The sample consists of approximately 10,000 clones, around 96% of them appearing once. In the case of this clone: Its specificity is unknown.

The sorted conventional CD4+ T cells were CD25-low and CD127-high, with genomic DNA sequenced. Findings of the study overall: Other subsets showed approximately 10-fold reductions, but Treg unique TCR beta sequences fell about 92-fold in these patients. Control T-cell subsets had markedly higher Shannon entropy and lower Simpson indices than RAG-deficient patients. These Omenn syndrome Treg sorts may hold peripherally activated cells instead. In Omenn syndrome, Treg and Tconv repertoires overlapped >85%.

The sequence was obtained from a human donor with RAG deficiency presenting as severe combined immunodeficiency. The sequencing sample was made of CD4+ effector T cells sorted from blood.

The CDR3 here is CASSRILQGRKTQYF. CDR3 bases: TGTGCCAGCAGCCGGATATTACAGGGGCGCAAGACCCAGTACTTC. The chain links TRBV7-2 to TRBJ2-5, with TRBD1 identical over 7 bases. The J segment lost 6 bases and the V segment lost 5 bases, leaving 12 bases of the junction unmatched. This CDR3 contains 15 residues. CDR1 is SGHTA, CDR2 FQGNSA, per germline.